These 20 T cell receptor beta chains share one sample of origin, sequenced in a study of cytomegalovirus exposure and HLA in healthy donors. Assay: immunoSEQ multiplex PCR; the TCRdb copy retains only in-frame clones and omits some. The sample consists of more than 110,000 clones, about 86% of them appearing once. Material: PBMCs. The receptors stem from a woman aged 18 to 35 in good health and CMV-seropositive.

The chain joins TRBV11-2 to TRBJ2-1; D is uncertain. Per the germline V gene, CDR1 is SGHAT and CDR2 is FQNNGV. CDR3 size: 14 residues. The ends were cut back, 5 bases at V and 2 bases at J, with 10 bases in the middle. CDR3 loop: CASSPGPTYNEQFF. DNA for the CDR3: TGTGCCAGCAGCCCAGGCCCTACCTACAATGAGCAGTTCTTC.

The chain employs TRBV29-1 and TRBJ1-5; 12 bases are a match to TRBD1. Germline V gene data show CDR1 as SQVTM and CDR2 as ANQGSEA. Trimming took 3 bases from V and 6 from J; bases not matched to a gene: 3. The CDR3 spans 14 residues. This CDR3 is CSVEGQGAGQPQHF. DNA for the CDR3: TGCAGCGTTGAGGGACAGGGGGCAGGTCAGCCCCAGCATTTT.

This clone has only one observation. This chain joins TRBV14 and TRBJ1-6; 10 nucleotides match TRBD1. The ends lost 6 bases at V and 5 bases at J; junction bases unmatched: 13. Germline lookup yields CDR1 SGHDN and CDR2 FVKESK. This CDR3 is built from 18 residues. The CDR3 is CASRSGTGAPSNNSPLHF. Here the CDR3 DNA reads TGTGCCAGCAGATCCGGGACAGGGGCCCCCTCGAATAATTCACCCCTCCACTTT.

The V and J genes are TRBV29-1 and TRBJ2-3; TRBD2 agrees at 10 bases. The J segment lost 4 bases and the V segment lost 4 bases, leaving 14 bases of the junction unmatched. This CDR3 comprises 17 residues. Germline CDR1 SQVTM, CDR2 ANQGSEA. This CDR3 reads CSVVVLAGAHLADTQYF. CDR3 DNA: TGCAGCGTTGTGGTGCTAGCGGGAGCGCACCTGGCAGATACGCAGTATTTT.

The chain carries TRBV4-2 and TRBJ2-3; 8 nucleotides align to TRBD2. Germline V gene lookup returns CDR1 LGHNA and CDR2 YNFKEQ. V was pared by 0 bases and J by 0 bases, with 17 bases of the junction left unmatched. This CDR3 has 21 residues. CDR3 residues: CASSQDPGLGAGGTSTDTQYF. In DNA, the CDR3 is TGTGCCAGCAGCCAAGATCCGGGACTAGGGGCGGGGGGTACTAGCACAGATACGCAGTATTTT.

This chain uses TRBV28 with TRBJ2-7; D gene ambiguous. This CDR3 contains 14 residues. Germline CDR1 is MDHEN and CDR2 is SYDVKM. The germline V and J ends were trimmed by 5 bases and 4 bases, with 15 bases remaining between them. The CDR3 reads CASSPPRVGYEQYF. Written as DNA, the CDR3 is TGTGCCAGCAGTCCCCCCCGGGTAGGTTACGAGCAGTACTTC.

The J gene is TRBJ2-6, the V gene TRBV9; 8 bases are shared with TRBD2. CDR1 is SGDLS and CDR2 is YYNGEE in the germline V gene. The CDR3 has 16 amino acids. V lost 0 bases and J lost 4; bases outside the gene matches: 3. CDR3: CASSVARGEGANVLTF. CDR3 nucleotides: TGTGCCAGCAGCGTAGCGCGGGGGGAAGGGGCCAACGTCCTGACTTTC.

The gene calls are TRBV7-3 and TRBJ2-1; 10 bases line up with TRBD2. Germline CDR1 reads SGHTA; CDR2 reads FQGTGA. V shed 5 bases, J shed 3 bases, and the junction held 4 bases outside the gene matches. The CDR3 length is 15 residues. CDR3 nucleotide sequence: TGTGCCAGCAGCAAACTAGCGGGGTTCTACAATGAGCAGTTCTTC. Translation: CASSKLAGFYNEQFF.

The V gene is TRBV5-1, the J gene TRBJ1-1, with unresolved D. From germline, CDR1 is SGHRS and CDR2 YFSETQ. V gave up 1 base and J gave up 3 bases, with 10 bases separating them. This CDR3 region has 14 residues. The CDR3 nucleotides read TGCGCCAGCAGCTTGTTAACCGGGGACACTGAAGCTTTCTTT. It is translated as CASSLLTGDTEAFF.

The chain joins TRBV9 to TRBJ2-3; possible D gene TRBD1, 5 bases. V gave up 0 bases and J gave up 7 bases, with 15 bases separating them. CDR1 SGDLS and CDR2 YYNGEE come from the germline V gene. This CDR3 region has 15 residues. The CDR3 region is CASSVEGPAPHTQYF. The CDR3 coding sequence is TGTGCCAGCAGCGTAGAGGGGCCTGCCCCCCATACGCAGTATTTT.

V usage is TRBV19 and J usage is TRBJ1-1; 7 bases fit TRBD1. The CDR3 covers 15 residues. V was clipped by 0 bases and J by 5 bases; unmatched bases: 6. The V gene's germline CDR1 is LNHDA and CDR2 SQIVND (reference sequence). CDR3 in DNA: TGTGCCAGTAGTATAGACAGGGGGAGGAATACTGAAGCTTTCTTT. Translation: CASSIDRGRNTEAFF. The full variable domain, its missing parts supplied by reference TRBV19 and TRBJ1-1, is DGGITQSPKYLFRKEGQNVTLSCEQNLNHDAMYWYRQDPGQGLRLIYYSQIVNDFQKGDIAEGYSVSREKKESFPLTVTSAQKNPTAFYLCASSIDRGRNTEAFFGQGTRLTVV.

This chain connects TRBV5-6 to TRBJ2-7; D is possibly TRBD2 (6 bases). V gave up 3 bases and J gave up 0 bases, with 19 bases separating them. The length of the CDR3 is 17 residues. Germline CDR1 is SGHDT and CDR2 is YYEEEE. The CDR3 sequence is CASSSGGIKGTSYEQYF. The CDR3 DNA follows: TGTGCCAGCAGCTCAGGAGGGATCAAGGGCACCTCCTACGAGCAGTACTTC.

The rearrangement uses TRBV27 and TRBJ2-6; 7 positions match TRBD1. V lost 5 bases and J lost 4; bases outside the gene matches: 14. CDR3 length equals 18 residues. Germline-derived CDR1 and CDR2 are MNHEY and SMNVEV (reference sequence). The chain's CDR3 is CASSPLSRDSSGANVLTF. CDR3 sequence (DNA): TGTGCCAGCAGTCCGTTGTCCCGGGACAGTTCCGGGGCCAACGTCCTGACTTTC.

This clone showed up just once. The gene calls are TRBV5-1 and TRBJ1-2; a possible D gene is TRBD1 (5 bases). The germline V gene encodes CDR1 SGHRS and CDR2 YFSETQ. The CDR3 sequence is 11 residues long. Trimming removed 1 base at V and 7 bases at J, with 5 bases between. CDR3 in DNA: TGCGCCAGCAGCTTGCAGGGTGGCTACACCTTC. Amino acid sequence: CASSLQGGYTF.

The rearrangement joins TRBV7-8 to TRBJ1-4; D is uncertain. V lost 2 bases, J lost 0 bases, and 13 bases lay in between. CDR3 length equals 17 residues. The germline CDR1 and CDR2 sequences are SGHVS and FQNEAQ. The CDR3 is CASSLIVAAPTNEKLFF. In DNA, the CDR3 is TGTGCCAGCAGCTTAATCGTAGCGGCCCCAACTAATGAAAAACTGTTTTTT.

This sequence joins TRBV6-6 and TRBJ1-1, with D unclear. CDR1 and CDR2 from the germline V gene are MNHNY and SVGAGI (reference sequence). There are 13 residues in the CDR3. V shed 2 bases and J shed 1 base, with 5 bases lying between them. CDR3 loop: CASSYERNTEAFF. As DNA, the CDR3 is TGTGCCAGCAGTTACGAGAGGAACACTGAAGCTTTCTTT.

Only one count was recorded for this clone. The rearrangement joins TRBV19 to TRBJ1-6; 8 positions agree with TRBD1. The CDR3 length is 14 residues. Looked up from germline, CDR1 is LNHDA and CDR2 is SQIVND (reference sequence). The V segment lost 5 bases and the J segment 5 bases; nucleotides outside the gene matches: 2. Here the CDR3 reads CASSQQGDNSPLHF. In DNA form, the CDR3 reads TGTGCCAGTAGTCAACAGGGGGATAATTCACCCCTCCACTTT.

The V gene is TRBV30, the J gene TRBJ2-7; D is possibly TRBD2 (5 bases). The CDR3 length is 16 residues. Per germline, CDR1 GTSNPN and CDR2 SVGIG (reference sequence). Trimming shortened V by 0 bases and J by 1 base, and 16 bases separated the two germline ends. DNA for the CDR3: TGTGCCTGGAGTGTACATCGGGGTGGCATATCCTACGAGCAGTACTTC. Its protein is CAWSVHRGGISYEQYF.

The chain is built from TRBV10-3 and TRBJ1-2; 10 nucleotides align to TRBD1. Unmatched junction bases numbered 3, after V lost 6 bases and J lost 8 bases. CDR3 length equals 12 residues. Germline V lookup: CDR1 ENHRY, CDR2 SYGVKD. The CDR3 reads CAIRGQGSGYTF. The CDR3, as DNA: TGTGCCATCAGGGGACAGGGGTCCGGCTACACCTTC.

CDR3 bases: TGTGCCAGCGTCCTCTCATTAACAGGCGTGACTGAAGCTTTCTTT. Encoded protein: CASVLSLTGVTEAFF. The gene calls are TRBV5-8 and TRBJ1-1; possible D gene TRBD1, 5 bases. Per the germline V gene, CDR1 is SGHTS and CDR2 is YDEGEE. The CDR3 has 15 residues. With 7 bases removed from V and 5 bases from J, the gap between germline ends came to 21 bases.